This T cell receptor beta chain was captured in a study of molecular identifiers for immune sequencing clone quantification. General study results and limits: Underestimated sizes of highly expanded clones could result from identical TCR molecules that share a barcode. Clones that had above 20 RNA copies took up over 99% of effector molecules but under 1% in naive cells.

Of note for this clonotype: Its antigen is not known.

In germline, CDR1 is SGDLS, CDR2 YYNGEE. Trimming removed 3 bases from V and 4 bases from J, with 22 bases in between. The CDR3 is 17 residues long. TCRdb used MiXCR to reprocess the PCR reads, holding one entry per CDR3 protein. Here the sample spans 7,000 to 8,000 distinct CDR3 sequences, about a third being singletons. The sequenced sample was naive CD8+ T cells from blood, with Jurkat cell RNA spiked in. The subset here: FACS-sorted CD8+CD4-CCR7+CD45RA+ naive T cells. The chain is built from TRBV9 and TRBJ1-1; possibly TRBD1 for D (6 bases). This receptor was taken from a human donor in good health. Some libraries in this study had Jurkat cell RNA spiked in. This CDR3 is CASSGGPRDVSGTEAFF. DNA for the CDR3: TGTGCCAGCAGCGGGGGGCCCAGGGACGTGAGTGGCACTGAAGCTTTCTTT.